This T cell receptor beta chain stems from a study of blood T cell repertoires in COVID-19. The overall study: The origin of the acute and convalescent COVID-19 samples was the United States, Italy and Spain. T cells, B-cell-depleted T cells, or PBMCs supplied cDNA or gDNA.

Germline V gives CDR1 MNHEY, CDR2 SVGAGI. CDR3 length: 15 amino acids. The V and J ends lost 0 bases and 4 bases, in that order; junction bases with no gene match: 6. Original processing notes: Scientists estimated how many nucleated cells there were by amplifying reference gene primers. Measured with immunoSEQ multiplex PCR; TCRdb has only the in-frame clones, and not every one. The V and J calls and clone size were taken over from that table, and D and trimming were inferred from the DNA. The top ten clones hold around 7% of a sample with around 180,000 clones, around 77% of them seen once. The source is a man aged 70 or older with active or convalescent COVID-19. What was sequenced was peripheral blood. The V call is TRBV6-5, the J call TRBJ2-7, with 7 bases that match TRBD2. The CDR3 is CASSYSLQGGYEQYF. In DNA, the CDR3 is TGTGCCAGCAGTTACTCTCTCCAGGGAGGGTACGAGCAGTACTTC.